These 22 T cell receptor beta chains came from one sample sequenced in a study of blood T cell repertoires in COVID-19. The protocol was immunoSEQ multiplex PCR, while the TCRdb copy is restricted to in-frame clones and leaves out a portion. The sample includes roughly 260,000 clones, 87% seen only once; the top ten take 2.3%. The material sequenced was peripheral blood. The source is a woman in her fifties or sixties with acute or convalescent COVID-19.

The CDR3 reads CSVARDNEKLFF. The CDR3 DNA reads as TGCAGCGTTGCCAGGGATAATGAAAAACTGTTTTTT. This chain connects TRBV29-1 to TRBJ1-4; TRBD1 might be the D (5 bases). Germline CDR1 SQVTM, CDR2 ANQGSEA. V gave up 4 bases and J gave up 4 bases, with 7 bases separating them. This CDR3 has 12 amino acids.

The chain combines TRBV4-2 with TRBJ2-7; D possibly corresponds to TRBD1 (5 bases). The germline gives CDR1 LGHNA, CDR2 YNFKEQ. There are 13 residues in the CDR3. V lost 2 bases and J 4 bases, leaving 9 bases between the germline ends. CDR3 nucleotides: TGTGCCAGCAGCCAACCGAACAGGTACGAGCAGTACTTC. Translating gives CASSQPNRYEQYF.

The chain has TRBV12-3 or TRBV12-4 and TRBJ1-4; 9 bases align to TRBD1. The CDR3 extends over 13 amino acids. Losses at the gene ends were 10 bases for V and 8 bases for J; bases not matched to a gene: 8. CDR3 region: CATNRGQNEKLFF. CDR3 DNA sequence: TGTGCCACCAACAGGGGGCAAAACGAAAAACTGTTTTTT.

The chain has TRBV28 and TRBJ1-2; the D is unclear. CDR1 is MDHEN and CDR2 is SYDVKM in the germline V gene. The CDR3 sequence is 13 residues long. The V end was cut by 2 bases, the J end by 4 bases, with 8 bases between. CDR3 DNA: TGTGCCAGCAGTTTACCAAAAGCCTATGGCTACACCTTC. This encodes CASSLPKAYGYTF.

This rearrangement joins TRBV5-1 to TRBJ1-1; 10 bases map to TRBD1. This CDR3 is built from 15 residues. Germline trimming cut 3 bases from V and 1 base from J; bases unmatched to any gene: 3. Germline V lookup: CDR1 SGHRS, CDR2 YFSETQ. The chain's CDR3 is CASSWTGGENTEAFF. CDR3 nucleotides: TGCGCCAGCAGCTGGACAGGGGGGGAGAACACTGAAGCTTTCTTT.

This chain joins TRBV7-3 and TRBJ2-3; the D is unclear. This CDR3 is 14 amino acids long. The germline V and J ends were trimmed by 1 base and 3 bases, with 8 bases remaining between them. Germline CDR1 SGHTA, CDR2 FQGTGA. The CDR3 spells CASSLIPATDTQYF. DNA of the CDR3: TGTGCCAGCAGCTTAATCCCAGCGACAGATACGCAGTATTTT.

V gene TRBV6-2 or TRBV6-3 combines with J gene TRBJ2-1; 7 bases agree with TRBD2. The CDR3 runs 14 residues. The V segment lost 5 bases and the J segment 10 bases; nucleotides outside the gene matches: 11. The germline V gene has CDR1 MNHEY and CDR2 SVGEGT. CDR3 loop: CASSRPTGTIEQFF. Here the CDR3 DNA reads TGTGCCAGCAGTCGCCCGACCGGGACTATCGAGCAGTTCTTC.

This chain connects TRBV18 to TRBJ2-3, with D perhaps TRBD2 (6 bases). CDR1 KGHSH and CDR2 LQKENI come from the germline V gene. V lost 3 bases and J lost 6, with 19 bases in between. This CDR3 region has 16 residues. The CDR3 protein is CASSPSGTATGDTQYF. CDR3 nucleotides: TGTGCCAGCTCACCGTCCGGGACTGCGACCGGGGATACGCAGTATTTT.

The gene calls are TRBV28 and TRBJ1-5; no reliable D call. Trimming took off 1 base at V and 2 bases at J, with 18 bases between the two ends. Germline lookup yields CDR1 MDHEN and CDR2 SYDVKM. The CDR3 has 18 amino acids. The DNA for the CDR3 is TGTGCCAGCAGTTTATACCGTTACTCAATCGGGGGCAATCAGCCCCAGCATTTT. Protein: CASSLYRYSIGGNQPQHF.

The J gene is TRBJ2-5, the V gene TRBV19; 10 bases match TRBD2. Trimming at V came to 5 bases and at J to 5 bases, leaving 11 bases not matched to a gene. The CDR3 is 16 amino acids. In germline, CDR1 is LNHDA, CDR2 SQIVND (reference sequence). DNA for the CDR3: TGTGCCAGTAGTTTCCAGCGGGAGGGCCCACGGGAGACCCAGTACTTC. Encoded protein: CASSFQREGPRETQYF.

The chain is built from TRBV14 and TRBJ1-4; possible D gene TRBD1, 5 bases. V was cut by 6 bases and J by 4 bases, with 24 bases left in between. CDR1 is SGHDN, CDR2 FVKESK, per germline. The CDR3 covers 18 residues. The CDR3: CASRPKRVNGQDNEKLFF. DNA for the CDR3: TGTGCCAGCAGACCTAAACGAGTAAACGGACAAGATAATGAAAAACTGTTTTTT.

This sequence joins TRBV10-3 and TRBJ1-4, with 8 bases that match TRBD1. The CDR3 consists of 14 residues. Germline CDR1 and CDR2: ENHRY and SYGVKD. Trimming cost V 6 bases and J 6 bases; bases outside gene matches: 6. The CDR3 reads CAIRMGQEDEKLFF. Written as DNA, the CDR3 is TGTGCCATCAGGATGGGACAGGAGGATGAAAAACTGTTTTTT.

The chain combines TRBV9 with TRBJ2-5; maybe TRBD2 (5 bases). The CDR3 sequence is 14 residues long. Germline-derived CDR1 and CDR2 are SGDLS and YYNGEE. The ends were cut back, 0 bases at V and 3 bases at J, with 9 bases in the middle. In DNA form, the CDR3 reads TGTGCCAGCAGCGTAGGAGGGTGGGAAGAGACCCAGTACTTC. Its protein is CASSVGGWEETQYF.

This clone was seen a handful of times. V gene TRBV11-1 combines with J gene TRBJ2-3, with 7 nucleotides matching TRBD2. The V and J ends lost 0 bases and 8 bases, in that order; junction bases with no gene match: 8. The germline V gene has CDR1 SGHAT and CDR2 FQDESV (reference sequence). The CDR3 is 15 residues long. CDR3 sequence reads: CASSLAASWEGTQYF. Written as DNA, the CDR3 is TGTGCCAGCAGCTTAGCGGCTAGCTGGGAGGGTACGCAGTATTTT. The whole variable domain, filled in from reference TRBV11-1 and TRBJ2-3, reads EAEVAQSPRYKITEKSQAVAFWCDPISGHATLYWYRQILGQGPELLVQFQDESVVDDSQLPKDRFSAERLKGVDSTLKIQPAELGDSAMYLCASSLAASWEGTQYFGPGTRLTVL.

This clone was picked up one time. The chain joins TRBV3-1 (or the pseudogene TRBV3-2) to TRBJ2-6; D possibly corresponds to TRBD2 (6 bases). The CDR3 is 18 amino acids. Germline CDR1 is LGHDT and CDR2 is YNNKEL (reference sequence). Deletions cut 2 bases from V and 0 bases from J, with 14 bases between. CDR3 in DNA: TGTGCCAGCAGCCAACACCACCGGGACTTCTCTGGGGCCAACGTCCTGACTTTC. This gives the protein CASSQHHRDFSGANVLTF.

This rearrangement joins TRBV11-1 to TRBJ2-5, with 15 bases lining up with TRBD2. V gave up 5 bases and J gave up 7 bases; unmatched junction bases: 5. In germline, CDR1 is SGHAT, CDR2 FQDESV (reference sequence). CDR3 length: 15 residues. For the CDR3, the DNA is TGTGCCAGCAGCCGTGGACTAGCGGGAGGGGTGACCCAGTACTTC. This encodes CASSRGLAGGVTQYF.

This chain uses TRBV10-3 with TRBJ2-2; possible D gene TRBD2, 6 bases. From germline, CDR1 is ENHRY and CDR2 SYGVKD. The CDR3 contains 17 residues. Trimming took off 2 bases at V and 0 bases at J, with 13 bases between the two ends. The CDR3 loop is CAISEIGLATNTGELFF. The CDR3 coding sequence is TGTGCCATCAGTGAGATCGGTCTAGCGACGAACACCGGGGAGCTGTTTTTT.

This clone was picked up a small number of times. The chain is built from TRBV28 and TRBJ1-6, with D perhaps TRBD1 (6 bases). CDR1 and CDR2 (germline): MDHEN, SYDVKM. CDR3 size: 11 residues. V lost 5 bases, J lost 14 bases, and 10 bases lay in between. CDR3: CASSPGVALHF. CDR3 bases: TGTGCCAGCAGTCCAGGGGTGGCCCTCCACTTT.

This sequence joins TRBV27 and TRBJ1-1; possible D gene TRBD1, 6 bases. The CDR3 is 14 residues long. V lost 6 bases and J lost 3, with 14 bases in between. Germline V lookup: CDR1 MNHEY, CDR2 SMNVEV (reference sequence). The CDR3 coding sequence is TGTGCCAGCAGGCAAGGGAGACAGGACACTGAAGCTTTCTTT. Its protein product is CASRQGRQDTEAFF.

The V gene is TRBV5-1, the J gene TRBJ2-3; 13 nucleotides align to TRBD2. Germline CDR1 and CDR2: SGHRS and YFSETQ. The CDR3 consists of 17 residues. V shed 0 bases and J 3 bases; nucleotides not matched to a gene: 4. DNA of the CDR3: TGCGCCAGCAGCTTGGGCGGACTAGCGGGAGTGACAGATACGCAGTATTTT. Protein sequence: CASSLGGLAGVTDTQYF. The full variable domain, with the rest looked up from reference TRBV5-1 and TRBJ2-3, is KAGVTQTPRYLIKTRGQQVTLSCSPISGHRSVSWYQQTPGQGLQFLFEYFSETQRNKGNFPGRFSGRQFSNSRSEMNVSTLELGDSALYLCASSLGGLAGVTDTQYFGPGTRLTVL.

This chain connects TRBV15 to TRBJ2-1; 7 bases map to TRBD2. CDR1 and CDR2 (germline): LNHNV, YYDKDF (reference sequence). The CDR3 totals 18 residues. The V segment lost 6 bases and the J segment 2 bases; nucleotides outside the gene matches: 16. The chain's CDR3 is CATSTVIGGLAAYNEQFF. Written as DNA, the CDR3 is TGTGCCACCAGTACGGTAATTGGAGGGCTAGCGGCCTACAATGAGCAGTTCTTC.

The chain employs TRBV19 and TRBJ1-2, with 9 bases matching TRBD1. Per the germline V gene, CDR1 is LNHDA and CDR2 is SQIVND (reference sequence). CDR3 length: 14 residues. V shed 1 base and J 6 bases; nucleotides not matched to a gene: 3. The DNA of the CDR3 is TGTGCCAGTAGTATAGCCCGGACAGGGGATGGCTACACCTTC. Its translation is CASSIARTGDGYTF.